These 12 T cell receptor beta chains were sequenced from one sample in a study of Ad26.COV2.S vaccination and SARS-CoV-2 variants. Noted treatment: some 20 received Ad26.COV2.S at low or high dose, single or two shots; roughly 5 received placebo; per-sample allocation not given. The samples date from day 63 after the first vaccine or placebo injection. Produced via immunoSEQ multiplex PCR; TCRdb's table is partial and in-frame only. The sample lists 440,000 or so clones, about 90% occurring once. The sample here was peripheral blood, taken in a trial of Ad26.COV2.S vaccine versus placebo. These receptors originate from a person between 18 and 65 years old who received the Ad26.COV2.S COVID-19 vaccine or a placebo.

The chain uses TRBV6-5 and TRBJ2-7, with 8 bases aligning to TRBD2. Germline-derived CDR1 and CDR2 are MNHEY and SVGAGI. The CDR3 is made up of 15 amino acids. The V and J ends lost 2 bases and 0 bases, in that order; junction bases with no gene match: 3. As DNA, the CDR3 is TGTGCCAGCAGTTACGGGAGCGGGAGCTCCTACGAGCAGTACTTC. This encodes CASSYGSGSSYEQYF.

The chain carries TRBV28 and TRBJ1-5; a possible D gene is TRBD1 (6 bases). V was pared by 6 bases and J by 0 bases, with 21 bases between. CDR3 length: 18 amino acids. Germline loops: CDR1 MDHEN, CDR2 SYDVKM. CDR3 region: CASSPHREGGFSNQPQHF. CDR3 nucleotide sequence: TGTGCCAGCAGCCCCCACAGGGAGGGAGGGTTTAGCAATCAGCCCCAGCATTTT. Full variable domain (rest looked up from reference TRBV28 and TRBJ1-5): DVKVTQSSRYLVKRTGEKVFLECVQDMDHENMFWYRQDPGLGLRLIYFSYDVKMKEKGDIPEGYSVSREKKERFSLILESASTNQTSMYLCASSPHREGGFSNQPQHFGDGTRLSIL.

This clone has a handful of counts. The gene calls are TRBV28 and TRBJ1-6; TRBD1 aligns across 7 bases. The germline gives CDR1 MDHEN, CDR2 SYDVKM. V trimming: 5 bases; J trimming: 12 bases; junction bases outside the gene matches: 13. The CDR3 totals 15 residues. CDR3 DNA: TGTGCCAGCAGTCCCCGGGACAGTCGGTTGGGACCCCTCCACTTT. Residues: CASSPRDSRLGPLHF.

The V call is TRBV3-1 (or the pseudogene TRBV3-2), the J call TRBJ1-5, with a possible D match to TRBD1 (5 bases). Germline loops: CDR1 LGHDT, CDR2 YNNKEL (reference sequence). Trimming shortened V by 0 bases and J by 1 base, and 16 bases separated the two germline ends. This CDR3 spans 18 amino acids. CDR3 sequence (DNA): TGTGCCAGCAGCCAAGATCGTAAGCAGGGTGGGAGCAATCAGCCCCAGCATTTT. The encoded protein is CASSQDRKQGGSNQPQHF.

This chain links TRBV27 with TRBJ1-5; no reliable D call. V was clipped by 5 bases and J by 3 bases, with 5 bases between them. Germline V gene data show CDR1 as MNHEY and CDR2 as SMNVEV (reference sequence). This CDR3 is built from 12 residues. CDR3 residues: CASSAFNQPQHF. The DNA for the CDR3 is TGTGCCAGCAGTGCGTTCAATCAGCCCCAGCATTTT.

J is TRBJ2-7 and V is TRBV12-2; the DNA was not used to check the table's D call, TRBD2. TRBV12-2 is flagged as a pseudogene. The CDR3 spans 18 residues. In nucleotides, the CDR3 is TGTGCAAGTCGCCCTCGCGGAGAGGGACTAGCGGAGAACTACGAGCAGTACTTC. Amino acid sequence: CASRPRGEGLAENYEQYF.

A single count supports this clone. V usage is TRBV5-1 and J usage is TRBJ1-1; 7 bases map to TRBD1. The CDR3 runs to 15 residues. The germline gives CDR1 SGHRS, CDR2 YFSETQ. V shed 1 base, J shed 0 bases, and the junction held 3 bases outside the gene matches. In DNA form, the CDR3 reads TGCGCCAGCAGCTTGAGACAGGGTATGAACACTGAAGCTTTCTTT. Translation: CASSLRQGMNTEAFF.

The rearrangement uses TRBV6-6 and TRBJ2-7; possible D gene TRBD1, 6 bases. The germline V and J ends were trimmed by 0 bases and 4 bases, with 10 bases remaining between them. From germline, CDR1 is MNHNY and CDR2 SVGAGI (reference sequence). The CDR3 has 14 residues. CDR3 in DNA: TGTGCCAGCAGTTACTCGCACAGGGAATACGAGCAGTACTTC. Translation: CASSYSHREYEQYF.

V usage is TRBV10-3 and J usage is TRBJ2-7; 9 bases agree with TRBD1. After removal of 6 bases from V and 1 base from J, the junction contained 1 base not matched to a gene. The CDR3 has 13 amino acids. CDR1 ENHRY and CDR2 SYGVKD come from the germline V gene. In nucleotides, the CDR3 is TGTGCCATCAGCGGACAGGGGTCCTACGAGCAGTACTTC. Encoded protein: CAISGQGSYEQYF.

The V gene is TRBV21-1, the J gene TRBJ2-2; TRBD2 is taken as the D call from the table, unchecked against the DNA. TRBV21-1 is recorded as a pseudogene. The CDR3 has 19 residues. The CDR3 bases are TGTGCCAGCAGCAAATTTGCTAGCGGGAGGACGGGACTCGCCGGGGAGCTGTTTTTT. Translating it yields CASSKFASGRTGLAGELFF.

The J gene is TRBJ1-5, the V gene TRBV6-2 or TRBV6-3; 9 positions agree with TRBD1. CDR1 and CDR2 from the germline V gene are MNHEY and SVGEGT. The V gene end was trimmed by 5 bases and the J gene end by 4 bases; junction bases not matched to a gene: 18. CDR3 size: 19 residues. The CDR3 here is CASSKQTGTGKLSNQPQHF. DNA for the CDR3: TGTGCCAGCAGTAAACAGACCGGGACAGGGAAGCTGAGTAATCAGCCCCAGCATTTT.

The chain joins TRBV27 to TRBJ2-1, with 12 bases identical to TRBD2. CDR1 is MNHEY and CDR2 is SMNVEV in the germline V gene (reference sequence). The V gene end was trimmed by 4 bases and the J gene end by 7 bases; junction bases not matched to a gene: 8. The CDR3 totals 16 residues. CDR3 sequence reads: CASSSLAGGPRNEQFF. Written as DNA, the CDR3 is TGTGCCAGCAGTTCCCTAGCGGGAGGGCCCAGGAATGAGCAGTTCTTC.